These 30 T cell receptor beta chains share one sample of origin, sequenced in a study of blood T cell repertoires in COVID-19. TCRdb's copy holds only in-frame clones and misses some; the assay was immunoSEQ multiplex PCR. The sample has hundreds of thousands of clones, roughly 84% seen once; the top ten hold around 2%. The material sequenced was peripheral blood. The source of these receptors is a woman in her forties who had recovered from COVID-19.

This sequence joins TRBV25-1 and TRBJ1-2, with 7 bases that match TRBD1. Losses at the gene ends were 2 bases for V and 4 bases for J; bases not matched to a gene: 10. CDR1 and CDR2 (germline): MGHDK, SYGVNS. The CDR3 is made up of 16 amino acids. The CDR3 nucleotides read TGTGCCAGCAGTGAAGGTGGACAGGCGGCCACCTATGGCTACACCTTC. This sequence encodes CASSEGGQAATYGYTF.

The rearrangement uses TRBV6-5 and TRBJ2-7; TRBD1 matches 9 bases. Germline V lookup: CDR1 MNHEY, CDR2 SVGAGI. This CDR3 has 13 residues. V gave up 11 bases and J gave up 2 bases; unmatched junction bases: 7. CDR3 coding DNA: TGTGCCTGCCGGGACAGGGTAACCTACGAGCAGTACTTC. This gives the protein CACRDRVTYEQYF.

The chain couples TRBV6-5 to TRBJ1-1; a possible D gene is TRBD1 (6 bases). With 2 bases removed from V and 3 bases from J, the gap between germline ends came to 7 bases. The CDR3 consists of 13 residues. Germline lookup yields CDR1 MNHEY and CDR2 SVGAGI. In nucleotides, the CDR3 is TGTGCCAGCAGTTACCACAGGGACACTGAAGCTTTCTTT. It translates to CASSYHRDTEAFF.

The genes are TRBV2 and TRBJ2-7, with D uncertain. In germline, CDR1 is SNHLY, CDR2 FYNNEI. V dropped 6 bases and J dropped 5 bases, with 11 bases sitting between them. The CDR3 contains 12 residues. The CDR3 bases are TGTGCCAGCAGGCCGGTTTTGGACGAGCAGTACTTC. Residues: CASRPVLDEQYF.

V usage is TRBV24-1 and J usage is TRBJ2-7, with 7 bases fitting TRBD2. J lost 0 bases, V lost 5 bases, and 3 bases had no gene match. Germline V lookup: CDR1 KGHDR, CDR2 SFDVKD. The CDR3 is made up of 14 amino acids. The CDR3 DNA is TGTGCCACCAGTGGCGGCGGGAGCTCCTACGAGCAGTACTTC. It yields the protein CATSGGGSSYEQYF.

The rearrangement joins TRBV7-9 to TRBJ1-5; the D is unclear. Trimming stripped 6 bases from V and 2 bases from J, with 14 bases between. The CDR3 is 15 amino acids. Per germline, CDR1 SEHNR and CDR2 FQNEAQ (reference sequence). The CDR3 is CASSWASWGNQPQHF. As DNA, the CDR3 is TGTGCCAGCAGTTGGGCTTCTTGGGGCAATCAGCCCCAGCATTTT.

The chain joins TRBV21-1 to TRBJ2-1; TRBD2 is the table's D call and was not checked against the DNA. TRBV21-1 is listed as a pseudogene. This CDR3 comprises 16 residues. CDR3 nucleotides: TGTGCCAGCGTAAAATGGGAGCGGGATCCCCACAATGAGCAGTTCTTC. Encoded protein: CASVKWERDPHNEQFF.

This chain joins TRBV5-1 and TRBJ2-3, with 10 nucleotides matching TRBD2. V lost 4 bases to trimming and J lost 3 bases; unmatched junction nucleotides: 8. There are 16 residues in the CDR3. The V gene's germline CDR1 is SGHRS and CDR2 YFSETQ. The CDR3, as DNA: TGCGCCAGCAGCACCCGGGCTAGCGGGGGTACAGATACGCAGTATTTT. Translation: CASSTRASGGTDTQYF. The full variable domain, in which reference TRBV5-1 and TRBJ2-3 provide the parts outside the CDR3, is KAGVTQTPRYLIKTRGQQVTLSCSPISGHRSVSWYQQTPGQGLQFLFEYFSETQRNKGNFPGRFSGRQFSNSRSEMNVSTLELGDSALYLCASSTRASGGTDTQYFGPGTRLTVL.

This chain joins TRBV4-2 and TRBJ1-5; TRBD1 aligns across 10 bases. The junction had 8 bases not matched to a gene; V was cut back by 4 bases and J by 2 bases. The germline V gene has CDR1 LGHNA and CDR2 YNFKEQ. The CDR3 consists of 17 residues. The CDR3 DNA is TGTGCCAGCAGCCCTCAGGGGGGACAGGGGCGCAATCAGCCCCAGCATTTT. This sequence encodes CASSPQGGQGRNQPQHF.

The chain uses TRBV27 and TRBJ1-5; 7 bases align to TRBD1. The V segment lost 4 bases and the J segment 16 bases; nucleotides outside the gene matches: 7. The CDR3 consists of 11 residues. Looked up from germline, CDR1 is MNHEY and CDR2 is SMNVEV (reference sequence). CDR3 protein: CASSYRGVSHF. The CDR3, as DNA: TGTGCCAGCAGTTACAGGGGCGTCTCACATTTT.

The chain has TRBV7-2 and TRBJ2-5, with a possible D match to TRBD1 (5 bases). The CDR3 is 15 residues long. V was cut by 5 bases and J by 2 bases, with 15 bases left in between. The germline V gene encodes CDR1 SGHTA and CDR2 FQGNSA. The chain's CDR3 is CASSPIRTLQETQYF. CDR3 nucleotides: TGTGCCAGCAGCCCGATCCGGACACTTCAAGAGACCCAGTACTTC.

The gene calls are TRBV18 and TRBJ2-7; D is possibly TRBD1 (5 bases). V lost 4 bases, J lost 5 bases, and 12 bases lay in between. The CDR3 sequence is 13 residues long. Germline CDR1 reads KGHSH; CDR2 reads LQKENI. Written as DNA, the CDR3 is TGTGCCAGCTCACGAGGTTCCAGGGACGAGCAGTACTTC. Its protein is CASSRGSRDEQYF. Supplemented by reference TRBV18 and TRBJ2-7, the full variable domain reads NAGVMQNPRHLVRRRGQEARLRCSPMKGHSHVYWYRQLPEEGLKFMVYLQKENIIDESGMPKERFSAEFPKEGPSILRIQQVVRGDSAAYFCASSRGSRDEQYFGPGTRLTVT.

The CDR3 bases are TGTGCCAGCAGTTACTATCGGACTGGCACAGATACGCAGTATTTT. Protein product: CASSYYRTGTDTQYF. This chain joins TRBV6-2 or TRBV6-3 and TRBJ2-3; D possibly corresponds to TRBD2 (5 bases). Trimming removed 1 base from V and 1 base from J, with 9 bases in between. The CDR3 sequence is 15 residues long. CDR1 and CDR2 from the germline V gene are MNHEY and SVGEGT.

The V gene is TRBV4-3, the J gene TRBJ2-3, with TRBD2 matching 10 bases. This CDR3 comprises 18 residues. V dropped 0 bases and J dropped 6; count of bases not matched to a gene: 12. Germline V gene data show CDR1 as LGHNA and CDR2 as YSLEER. DNA of the CDR3: TGCGCCAGCAGCCAAGACCGTAGGTCTAGCGGGAGTGTGGATACGCAGTATTTT. This sequence encodes CASSQDRRSSGSVDTQYF.

The J gene is TRBJ1-4, the V gene TRBV28; D may be TRBD1 (6 bases). The ends were cut back, 3 bases at V and 10 bases at J, with 18 bases in the middle. The CDR3 length is 15 residues. Germline V CDR1 and CDR2: MDHEN, SYDVKM. The CDR3 protein is CASSFPGTRDGKLFF. The CDR3 coding sequence is TGTGCCAGCAGTTTCCCCGGGACAAGGGATGGAAAACTGTTTTTT.

The chain employs TRBV7-2 and TRBJ2-7; 7 positions agree with TRBD2. V gave up 0 bases and J gave up 7 bases; unmatched junction bases: 15. Germline CDR1 SGHTA, CDR2 FQGNSA. This CDR3 has 17 amino acids. The CDR3 bases are TGTGCCAGCAGCTTAGCGCCGGCGGGAGCTCAGTCAGGAGAGCAGTACTTC. Translation: CASSLAPAGAQSGEQYF.

This clone came up a few times. The chain has TRBV11-2 and TRBJ2-3; the D is unclear. Between the trimmed V and J ends, which lost 5 bases and 7 bases, there was a span of 10 bases. The CDR3 covers 12 residues. Germline lookup yields CDR1 SGHAT and CDR2 FQNNGV. The DNA of the CDR3 is TGTGCCAGCAGCCCACTTAGCTATACGCAGTATTTT. It is translated as CASSPLSYTQYF.

J is TRBJ2-1 and V is TRBV2; 7 bases map to TRBD1. The CDR3 spans 13 residues. Germline CDR1 reads SNHLY; CDR2 reads FYNNEI. V trimming: 10 bases; J trimming: 9 bases; junction bases outside the gene matches: 12. The DNA for the CDR3 is TGTGCCACCAGACAGGGTCCGTTTCGTGAGCAGTTCTTC. Translated: CATRQGPFREQFF. The variable domain in full, with the rest retrieved from reference TRBV2 and TRBJ2-1, is EPEVTQTPSHQVTQMGQEVILRCVPISNHLYFYWYRQILGQKVEFLVSFYNNEISEKSEIFDDQFSVERPDGSNFTLKIRSTKLEDSAMYFCATRQGPFREQFFGPGTRLTVL.

This chain joins TRBV5-1 and TRBJ2-7; 10 nucleotides match TRBD2. The CDR3 totals 15 residues. V trimming: 5 bases; J trimming: 6 bases; junction bases outside the gene matches: 11. Germline values: CDR1 SGHRS, CDR2 YFSETQ. CDR3 amino acids: CASRSTSGRALEQYF. The DNA for the CDR3 is TGCGCCAGCAGGTCGACAAGCGGGAGGGCGCTCGAGCAGTACTTC. The full variable domain, rest sourced from reference TRBV5-1 and TRBJ2-7, is KAGVTQTPRYLIKTRGQQVTLSCSPISGHRSVSWYQQTPGQGLQFLFEYFSETQRNKGNFPGRFSGRQFSNSRSEMNVSTLELGDSALYLCASRSTSGRALEQYFGPGTRLTVT.

This clone has just one count. The V and J genes are TRBV5-1 and TRBJ2-5; TRBD1 is a possible D gene (6 bases). Deletions cut 5 bases from V and 2 bases from J, with 16 bases between. Germline V CDR1 and CDR2: SGHRS, YFSETQ. The CDR3 length is 15 residues. CDR3 protein: CASSPSPTGQETQYF. DNA for the CDR3: TGCGCCAGCAGTCCATCCCCTACAGGGCAAGAGACCCAGTACTTC.

The rearrangement joins TRBV30 to TRBJ1-6; D remains unclear. CDR3 size: 12 residues. Germline CDR1 is GTSNPN and CDR2 is SVGIG (reference sequence). V shed 0 bases and J shed 7 bases, with 4 bases lying between them. The CDR3: CAWSVRNSPLHF. CDR3 sequence (DNA): TGTGCCTGGAGTGTCCGGAATTCACCCCTCCACTTT.

J is TRBJ2-3 and V is TRBV4-1, with D perhaps TRBD2 (6 bases). Germline V gene data show CDR1 as MGHRA and CDR2 as YSYEKL. The CDR3 sequence is 17 residues long. The V and J ends lost 0 bases and 2 bases respectively, with 15 bases between them. Here the CDR3 reads CASSQEGTGVTTDTQYF. The CDR3, as DNA: TGCGCCAGCAGCCAAGAGGGAACGGGGGTAACCACAGATACGCAGTATTTT.

V gene TRBV18 combines with J gene TRBJ2-5; D possibly corresponds to TRBD1 (6 bases). There are 14 residues in the CDR3. Germline-derived CDR1 and CDR2 are KGHSH and LQKENI. V was cut by 1 base and J by 3 bases, with 9 bases left in between. The CDR3 nucleotides read TGTGCCAGCTCACCACAGGGGGTAAAAGAGACCCAGTACTTC. Its protein product is CASSPQGVKETQYF.

V is TRBV7-6 and J is TRBJ2-1, with D possibly being TRBD2 (5 bases). Trimming shortened V by 1 base and J by 5 bases, and 6 bases separated the two germline ends. The CDR3 has 13 amino acids. Germline values: CDR1 SGHVS, CDR2 FNYEAQ. The chain's CDR3 is CASSLVANNEQFF. CDR3 nucleotide sequence: TGTGCCAGCAGCTTAGTAGCGAACAATGAGCAGTTCTTC.

The chain is built from TRBV7-3 and TRBJ2-7; 9 bases align to TRBD1. CDR3 length: 15 residues. Germline V gene sequence: CDR1 SGHTA, CDR2 FQGTGA. V dropped 0 bases and J dropped 5; count of bases not matched to a gene: 5. The CDR3 reads CASSLTGTGRNEQYF. CDR3 coding DNA: TGTGCCAGCAGCTTAACGGGGACAGGGCGCAACGAGCAGTACTTC. Full variable domain (rest looked up from reference TRBV7-3 and TRBJ2-7): GAGVSQTPSNKVTEKGKYVELRCDPISGHTALYWYRQSLGQGPEFLIYFQGTGAADDSGLPNDRFFAVRPEGSVSTLKIQRTERGDSAVYLCASSLTGTGRNEQYFGPGTRLTVT.

This clone was recorded only once. V usage is TRBV7-9 and J usage is TRBJ2-4; the D gene is possibly TRBD2 (5 bases). Germline V gives CDR1 SEHNR, CDR2 FQNEAQ (reference sequence). Trimming took 2 bases from V and 0 from J, leaving 8 bases between them. The CDR3 length is 15 residues. The CDR3 DNA follows: TGTGCCAGCAGCTTAAGAGCGGTAGCCAAAAACATTCAGTACTTC. This translates into CASSLRAVAKNIQYF.

The V gene is TRBV9, the J gene TRBJ2-3, with 8 bases fitting TRBD2. The CDR3 extends over 16 amino acids. V was clipped by 4 bases and J by 0 bases; unmatched bases: 7. Germline V gene lookup returns CDR1 SGDLS and CDR2 YYNGEE. CDR3 in DNA: TGTGCCAGCAGCCCAAGCGGGGGAGTTAGCACAGATACGCAGTATTTT. It translates to CASSPSGGVSTDTQYF.

The chain combines TRBV20-1 with TRBJ1-4, with D perhaps TRBD1 (5 bases). The length of the CDR3 is 11 residues. V was cut by 8 bases and J by 5 bases, with 9 bases left in between. Germline values: CDR1 DFQATT, CDR2 SNEGSKA (reference sequence). CDR3 sequence: CSSRTNEKLFF. CDR3 DNA sequence: TGCAGTAGCCGGACAAATGAAAAACTGTTTTTT.

V gene TRBV29-1 combines with J gene TRBJ2-5, with 9 bases lining up with TRBD1. Looked up from germline, CDR1 is SQVTM and CDR2 is ANQGSEA. J was trimmed by 5 bases and V by 7 bases; bases with no gene match: 2. This CDR3 is 11 amino acids long. CDR3 nucleotide sequence: TGCAGCGCCGGGACAGGGGAGACCCAGTACTTC. It yields the protein CSAGTGETQYF.

The gene calls are TRBV12-3 or TRBV12-4 and TRBJ1-2, with D possibly matching TRBD1 (5 bases). This CDR3 contains 12 residues. V dropped 1 base and J dropped 7 bases, with 7 bases sitting between them. The CDR3 nucleotides are TGTGCCAGCAGTTTAGAGGGGTTTGGCTACACCTTC. This encodes CASSLEGFGYTF.